Following are 8 T cell receptor beta chains from one sample sequenced in a study of T cell responses to AZD1222 COVID-19 vaccine. Profiling relied on immunoSEQ multiplex PCR, and the TCRdb table lists in-frame clones only, not all of them. The sample has over 100,000 clones; approximately 86% are singletons. The sequencing here drew on peripheral blood, taken on day 0 of MenACWY control vaccination. The receptors shown here come from an adult in good health.

This clone was found once. The chain links TRBV20-1 to TRBJ2-7; TRBD2 matches 10 bases. Germline V gene lookup returns CDR1 DFQATT and CDR2 SNEGSKA (reference sequence). This CDR3 spans 14 amino acids. The CDR3 here is CRASPLAGSYEQYF. The CDR3 nucleotides are TGCAGAGCGAGTCCACTAGCGGGGTCCTACGAGCAGTACTTC.

The chain joins TRBV19 to TRBJ1-5, with 7 bases that match TRBD1. Trimming at V came to 5 bases and at J to 4 bases, leaving 8 bases not matched to a gene. The V gene's germline CDR1 is LNHDA and CDR2 SQIVND (reference sequence). The CDR3 length is 15 residues. The CDR3 loop is CASSGLGQVNQPQHF. The CDR3 DNA sequence: TGTGCCAGTAGTGGGCTTGGACAGGTTAATCAGCCCCAGCATTTT.

This rearrangement joins TRBV7-3 to TRBJ2-7; 11 bases match TRBD1. The CDR3 extends over 15 amino acids. J was trimmed by 5 bases and V by 2 bases; bases with no gene match: 5. Germline assignment: CDR1 SGHTA and CDR2 FQGTGA. The CDR3 bases are TGTGCCAGCAGCTTACAGGGGACAGGGGGGAACGAGCAGTACTTC. It specifies CASSLQGTGGNEQYF.

The chain uses TRBV30 and TRBJ1-1, with D possibly being TRBD1 (5 bases). V was cut by 1 base and J by 2 bases, with 8 bases left in between. Germline V gene lookup returns CDR1 GTSNPN and CDR2 SVGIG (reference sequence). This CDR3 is built from 13 residues. In nucleotides, the CDR3 is TGTGCCTGGAGTGCAACAGGTAACACTGAAGCTTTCTTT. Protein sequence: CAWSATGNTEAFF. The complete variable domain, with remaining parts taken from reference TRBV30 and TRBJ1-1, reads SQTIHQWPATLVQPVGSPLSLECTVEGTSNPNLYWYRQAAGRGLQLLFYSVGIGQISSEVPQNLSASRPQDRQFILSSKKLLLSDSGFYLCAWSATGNTEAFFGQGTRLTVV.

This clone was detected ten times or more. The chain is built from TRBV19 and TRBJ2-7, with D unresolved. The CDR3 is made up of 15 amino acids. Trimming pared 7 bases from V and 6 bases from J, leaving 22 bases between. Germline V lookup: CDR1 LNHDA, CDR2 SQIVND (reference sequence). CDR3 sequence: CASTPNLYARTEQYF. DNA for the CDR3: TGTGCCAGTACCCCTAATCTCTATGCTCGGACCGAGCAGTACTTC.

This chain uses TRBV6-5 with TRBJ2-7, with 9 bases that match TRBD2. The ends lost 4 bases at V and 4 bases at J; junction bases unmatched: 8. Germline V gene sequence: CDR1 MNHEY, CDR2 SVGAGI. CDR3 size: 15 residues. The CDR3 DNA sequence: TGTGCCAGCAGTTCTCCCCTAGCGGGGCAGTACGAGCAGTACTTC. Translated: CASSSPLAGQYEQYF.

The rearrangement joins TRBV10-3 to TRBJ2-1, with D possibly TRBD1 on 6 matching bases. The V end lost 1 base, the J end lost 6 bases, and 19 bases lay between the germline ends. The CDR3 contains 17 residues. Looked up from germline, CDR1 is ENHRY and CDR2 is SYGVKD. CDR3 residues: CAISELARGSGRNEQFF. Here the CDR3 DNA reads TGTGCCATCAGTGAGTTGGCTAGGGGGTCTGGGCGCAATGAGCAGTTCTTC.

This rearrangement joins TRBV7-2 to TRBJ2-3, with 10 bases aligning to TRBD2. Germline CDR1 SGHTA, CDR2 FQGNSA. The CDR3 has 14 amino acids. Trimming cost V 2 bases and J 5 bases; bases outside gene matches: 1. The CDR3 loop reads CASSLSGRGDTQYF. The CDR3 DNA follows: TGTGCCAGCAGCTTAAGCGGGAGGGGAGATACGCAGTATTTT.